A single sample is the source of the 19 T cell receptor beta chains below, sequenced in a study of T cell changes during pregnancy in multiple sclerosis. Measured with immunoSEQ multiplex PCR; TCRdb has only the in-frame clones, and not every one. The table has 55,000 to 75,000 clones, about 94% seen once; the top ten hold approximately 3.3%. This specimen consisted of CD8+ T cells from peripheral blood mononuclear cells, obtained in the second trimester of pregnancy. These receptors all stem from a female donor with multiple sclerosis, enrolled in a pregnancy study.

The chain joins TRBV5-4 to TRBJ2-7; 9 bases align to TRBD1. This CDR3 comprises 14 residues. Germline lookup yields CDR1 SGHNT and CDR2 YYREEE (reference sequence). V lost 3 bases and J lost 2; bases outside the gene matches: 3. The CDR3 DNA follows: TGTGCCAGCAGCTCTTGGACAGGGGCCTACGAGCAGTACTTC. It is translated as CASSSWTGAYEQYF.

This sequence joins TRBV12-5 and TRBJ2-1; D may be TRBD1 (6 bases). The CDR3 runs 13 residues. Germline-derived CDR1 and CDR2 are LGHNT and FRNRAP. The ends were cut back, 7 bases at V and 3 bases at J, with 10 bases in the middle. CDR3 amino acids: CASAGGHYNEQFF. The CDR3 DNA is TGTGCTAGTGCTGGGGGCCACTACAATGAGCAGTTCTTC. Looking up the rest from reference TRBV12-5 and TRBJ2-1 gives the full variable domain: DARVTQTPRHKVTEMGQEVTMRCQPILGHNTVFWYRQTMMQGLELLAYFRNRAPLDDSGMPKDRFSAEMPDATLATLKIQPSEPRDSAVYFCASAGGHYNEQFFGPGTRLTVL.

The table lists this clone with a count of one. The gene calls are TRBV21-1 and TRBJ2-7; TRBD2, as called in the table, went unchecked against the DNA. TRBV21-1 is flagged as a pseudogene. The CDR3 covers 16 residues. CDR3 bases: TGTGCCAGCAGCTCCTTGACTAGCGGGATTCCCTACGAGCAGTACTTC. Translated, it gives CASSSLTSGIPYEQYF.

As to this clone: This specimen includes other DNA sequences encoding the same CDR3. The CDR3: CASSLTGLNTEAFF. The CDR3 coding sequence is TGTGCCAGTAGCCTTACAGGGTTGAACACTGAAGCTTTCTTT. The genes are TRBV19 and TRBJ1-1; a possible D gene is TRBD1 (6 bases). The CDR3 has 14 amino acids. V lost 6 bases and J lost 0, with 11 bases in between. CDR1 and CDR2 (germline): LNHDA, SQIVND (reference sequence).

The chain carries TRBV29-1 and TRBJ2-7; 9 positions match TRBD1. The J segment lost 2 bases and the V segment lost 2 bases, leaving 4 bases of the junction unmatched. Germline V gene lookup returns CDR1 SQVTM and CDR2 ANQGSEA. This CDR3 has 14 residues. DNA of the CDR3: TGCAGCGTTGAAACGGGGACAGGGACCTACGAGCAGTACTTC. Amino acids: CSVETGTGTYEQYF.

The rearrangement links TRBV7-9 to TRBJ1-1; D is perhaps TRBD1 (5 bases). The germline V and J ends were trimmed by 6 bases and 3 bases, with 14 bases remaining between them. The CDR3 consists of 14 residues. Germline V gives CDR1 SEHNR, CDR2 FQNEAQ (reference sequence). The CDR3 DNA sequence: TGTGCCAGCAGTCCAACGGGGGGGGACACTGAAGCTTTCTTT. This translates into CASSPTGGDTEAFF.

Points on this clone: The sample holds other DNA sequences that translate to the same CDR3. The chain is built from TRBV5-1 and TRBJ2-1, with 10 bases lining up with TRBD1. Germline CDR1 reads SGHRS; CDR2 reads YFSETQ. After removal of 3 bases from V and 8 bases from J, the junction contained 5 bases not matched to a gene. The CDR3 runs to 14 residues. CDR3 nucleotide sequence: TGCGCCAGCAGCTCGGGACAGGGGAGAGATGAGCAGTTCTTC. It specifies CASSSGQGRDEQFF.

This chain connects TRBV18 to TRBJ2-1, with 11 positions matching TRBD2. The length of the CDR3 is 15 residues. Germline V gene lookup returns CDR1 KGHSH and CDR2 LQKENI. J lost 6 bases, V lost 3 bases, and 4 bases had no gene match. CDR3 sequence: CASSPPLAGVNEQFF. DNA of the CDR3: TGTGCCAGCTCACCCCCACTAGCGGGAGTCAATGAGCAGTTCTTC. Drawing the rest from reference TRBV18 and TRBJ2-1, the complete variable domain is NAGVMQNPRHLVRRRGQEARLRCSPMKGHSHVYWYRQLPEEGLKFMVYLQKENIIDESGMPKERFSAEFPKEGPSILRIQQVVRGDSAAYFCASSPPLAGVNEQFFGPGTRLTVL.

The chain uses TRBV7-2 and TRBJ2-7; D is undetermined. This CDR3 is 12 amino acids long. The V end was cut by 6 bases, the J end by 2 bases, with 8 bases between. Germline CDR1 SGHTA, CDR2 FQGNSA. The CDR3 DNA reads TGTGCCAGCAGTTACAATGCCTACGAGCAGTACTTC. Translating it yields CASSYNAYEQYF.

This chain joins TRBV27 and TRBJ2-1, with 7 bases aligning to TRBD2. CDR3 length: 18 residues. V shed 1 base, J shed 7 bases, and the junction held 16 bases outside the gene matches. The germline CDR1 and CDR2 sequences are MNHEY and SMNVEV (reference sequence). The CDR3 here is CASSLWRDYPTPPNEQFF. Written as DNA, the CDR3 is TGTGCCAGCAGTTTATGGAGGGACTATCCCACCCCCCCGAATGAGCAGTTCTTC.

The CDR3 region is CASSLWAGGSTEAFF. The CDR3 coding sequence is TGCGCCAGCAGCTTGTGGGCGGGCGGGAGCACTGAAGCTTTCTTT. The V and J genes are TRBV5-1 and TRBJ1-1; the D is unclear. The V and J ends lost 1 base and 4 bases respectively, with 14 bases between them. The CDR3 extends over 15 amino acids. Germline CDR1 is SGHRS and CDR2 is YFSETQ.

The chain links TRBV13 to TRBJ1-4; 7 bases map to TRBD1. CDR1 PRHDT and CDR2 FYEKMQ come from the germline V gene (reference sequence). V dropped 4 bases and J dropped 1; count of bases not matched to a gene: 9. The CDR3 has 17 residues. CDR3 coding DNA: TGTGCCAGCAGCTCCACGGAATACAGGGGAACTAATGAAAAACTGTTTTTT. It codes for CASSSTEYRGTNEKLFF. The whole variable domain, remainder taken from reference TRBV13 and TRBJ1-4, is AAGVIQSPRHLIKEKRETATLKCYPIPRHDTVYWYQQGPGQDPQFLISFYEKMQSDKGSIPDRFSAQQFSDYHSELNMSSLELGDSALYFCASSSTEYRGTNEKLFFGSGTQLSVL.

The rearrangement uses TRBV19 and TRBJ1-1, with a weak D call TRBD1 (5 bases). Per germline, CDR1 LNHDA and CDR2 SQIVND (reference sequence). This CDR3 spans 13 amino acids. V shed 9 bases and J shed 2 bases, with 13 bases lying between them. DNA of the CDR3: TGTGCCAGCCACTACAGGAAAAACACTGAAGCTTTCTTT. This encodes CASHYRKNTEAFF.

The chain couples TRBV4-1 to TRBJ2-3; 11 bases fit TRBD2. With V trimmed by 5 bases and J by 3 bases, 16 bases remained unmatched. This CDR3 is built from 19 residues. The germline V gene encodes CDR1 MGHRA and CDR2 YSYEKL. The CDR3 DNA is TGCGCCAGCAGCGCGGGAGGGGGGTTAGCGGGAGGGGGGACAGATACGCAGTATTTT. Its protein is CASSAGGGLAGGGTDTQYF.

V usage is TRBV9 and J usage is TRBJ2-3; 9 bases map to TRBD1. CDR3 length: 15 amino acids. The germline gives CDR1 SGDLS, CDR2 YYNGEE. The trim removed 3 bases at V and 5 bases at J, leaving 7 bases unmatched. CDR3 sequence: CASSEAGQGRDTQYF. The CDR3 DNA is TGTGCCAGCAGCGAAGCGGGACAGGGAAGAGATACGCAGTATTTT.

Only one count was recorded for this clone. The chain has TRBV2 and TRBJ2-1, with 7 positions matching TRBD2. V was pared by 5 bases and J by 8 bases, with 12 bases of the junction left unmatched. CDR1 and CDR2 (germline): SNHLY, FYNNEI. CDR3 length equals 15 residues. The CDR3 coding sequence is TGTGCCAGCAGTACCGGGACTATTCGTGACTATGAGCAGTTCTTC. It translates to CASSTGTIRDYEQFF.

The chain joins TRBV5-1 to TRBJ1-1; perhaps TRBD1 as D (6 bases). Trimming shortened V by 2 bases and J by 2 bases, and 16 bases separated the two germline ends. Germline CDR1 is SGHRS and CDR2 is YFSETQ. This CDR3 is 16 amino acids long. The CDR3 protein is CASSFDPGTLNTEAFF. In DNA, the CDR3 is TGCGCCAGCAGCTTCGACCCCGGGACATTAAACACTGAAGCTTTCTTT.

The chain combines TRBV6-1 with TRBJ1-4; 11 bases align to TRBD1. This CDR3 comprises 15 residues. Germline CDR1 and CDR2: MNHNS and SASEGT. V was pared by 3 bases and J by 8 bases, with 5 bases of the junction left unmatched. CDR3 DNA sequence: TGTGCCAGCAGTGAGGGGACAGGGGGTCAAGAAAAACTGTTTTTT. Translated: CASSEGTGGQEKLFF.

The rearrangement links TRBV5-5 to TRBJ1-5; perhaps TRBD1 as D (5 bases). This CDR3 is 14 amino acids long. V gave up 1 base and J gave up 5 bases, with 10 bases separating them. Germline V gives CDR1 SGHKS, CDR2 YYEKEE (reference sequence). The CDR3 loop reads CASSLRGTDQPQHF. For the CDR3, the DNA is TGTGCCAGCAGCTTGAGGGGAACTGATCAGCCCCAGCATTTT.